This T cell receptor (beta chain) is drawn from a study of T-cell reconstitution after alpha-beta-depleted transplantation in children. Unique molecular identifiers were incorporated during preparation of the TCRbeta library. TCRdb called the PCR reads again in MiXCR, with one record for every CDR3 protein. This sample has 350,000 to 400,000 distinct CDR3 sequences; over 20% occur once, and the top ten carry approximately 3.8%. Trimming cost V 2 bases and J 10 bases; bases outside gene matches: 11. Germline V gene lookup returns CDR1 MGHRA and CDR2 YSYEKL. CDR3 length: 15 residues. This clonotype was obtained from a human donor who donated a stem cell graft to a child with acute myeloid leukemia. Material: PBMCs from the stem cell graft donor, obtained from the stem cell graft. V usage is TRBV4-1 and J usage is TRBJ2-1, with TRBD2 identical over 7 bases. The CDR3 spells CASSQLSSGGGEQFF. The CDR3 DNA sequence: TGCGCCAGCAGCCAACTTTCATCGGGGGGAGGAGAGCAGTTCTTC.